Presented here are 27 T cell receptor beta chains from one specimen sequenced in a study of Tregs in tolerant kidney transplant recipients. Only in-frame clones appear in the TCRdb table, and some are missing; sequencing was by immunoSEQ multiplex PCR. The table has about 72,000 clones, roughly 92% seen once. The sample here was CD8+ T cells from blood, taken before the transplant. Source of these receptors: a human donor who received a combined kidney and bone marrow transplant.

The chain carries TRBV13 and TRBJ2-1, with 8 bases that match TRBD2. The CDR3 runs to 16 residues. J gave up 8 bases and V 5 bases, and 14 bases lay outside the gene matches. CDR1 and CDR2 from the germline V gene are PRHDT and FYEKMQ (reference sequence). CDR3 nucleotides: TGTGCCAGCAGCCCTGGGACTGAGGTCGGGGGGGATGAGCAGTTCTTC. This sequence encodes CASSPGTEVGGDEQFF.

The genes are TRBV4-3 and TRBJ2-1; TRBD1 aligns across 9 bases. Trimming took 1 base from V and 6 from J; bases not matched to a gene: 4. This CDR3 region has 15 residues. Germline values: CDR1 LGHNA, CDR2 YSLEER. The CDR3 reads CASSQVGTGINEQFF. CDR3 DNA: TGCGCCAGCAGCCAAGTCGGGACAGGGATCAATGAGCAGTTCTTC.

The V gene is TRBV7-7, the J gene TRBJ1-1; D perhaps matches TRBD1 (6 bases). Germline V gives CDR1 SSHAT, CDR2 FNYEAQ (reference sequence). V dropped 3 bases and J dropped 6 bases, with 14 bases sitting between them. The CDR3 loop spans 14 amino acids. The CDR3 spells CASSLGPRGSEAFF. CDR3 coding DNA: TGTGCCAGCAGCTTGGGACCCAGGGGTTCTGAAGCTTTCTTT.

The chain combines TRBV4-1 with TRBJ1-4; no firm D call. Per the germline V gene, CDR1 is MGHRA and CDR2 is YSYEKL. This CDR3 spans 13 amino acids. The ends were cut back, 1 base at V and 6 bases at J, with 6 bases in the middle. The CDR3 here is CASSQGLYEKLFF. The CDR3 coding sequence is TGCGCCAGCAGCCAAGGACTGTATGAAAAACTGTTTTTT.

The V call is TRBV9, the J call TRBJ2-3, with D perhaps matching TRBD2 (7 bases). The CDR3 totals 14 residues. V was clipped by 1 base and J by 5 bases, with 11 bases between them. CDR1 is SGDLS, CDR2 YYNGEE, per germline. DNA of the CDR3: TGTGCCAGCAGCGTAACAGGGAGGGGAGATACGCAGTATTTT. This sequence encodes CASSVTGRGDTQYF.

The rearrangement joins TRBV5-6 to TRBJ1-1; D is perhaps TRBD1 (5 bases). This CDR3 region has 13 residues. Per the germline V gene, CDR1 is SGHDT and CDR2 is YYEEEE. V lost 6 bases and J 1 base, leaving 10 bases between the germline ends. In DNA, the CDR3 is TGTGCCAGCAACCTGGGGCGGAACACTGAAGCTTTCTTT. Its protein is CASNLGRNTEAFF. The whole variable domain, filled in from reference TRBV5-6 and TRBJ1-1, reads DAGVTQSPTHLIKTRGQQVTLRCSPKSGHDTVSWYQQALGQGPQFIFQYYEEEERQRGNFPDRFSGHQFPNYSSELNVNALLLGDSALYLCASNLGRNTEAFFGQGTRLTVV.

V gene TRBV27 combines with J gene TRBJ2-3, with 7 positions matching TRBD2. The V segment lost 10 bases and the J segment 10 bases; nucleotides outside the gene matches: 17. The CDR3 runs to 14 residues. From germline, CDR1 is MNHEY and CDR2 SMNVEV (reference sequence). The CDR3 region has the DNA TGTGCCACCGGCCCGGGACTAACCCTAGGGGCGCAGTATTTT. As protein: CATGPGLTLGAQYF.

The V gene is TRBV11-2, the J gene TRBJ2-5, with D possibly matching TRBD2 (6 bases). Germline CDR1 SGHAT, CDR2 FQNNGV. The CDR3 sequence is 17 residues long. V was trimmed by 0 bases and J by 5 bases, leaving 19 bases between them. The CDR3 loop is CASSLDSPPGLRETQYF. The CDR3 DNA reads TGTGCCAGCAGCTTAGATTCGCCTCCGGGACTCAGGGAGACCCAGTACTTC.

Notes on this clone: At the DNA level, this CDR3 is encoded by other sequences in the same sample as well. The chain uses TRBV19 and TRBJ2-7; unclear D gene. Trimming left V 5 bases short and J 2 bases short, with 13 bases between. CDR1 is LNHDA and CDR2 is SQIVND in the germline V gene (reference sequence). The CDR3 is made up of 14 amino acids. The CDR3: CASSPGGSTYEQYF. Here the CDR3 DNA reads TGTGCCAGTAGTCCAGGTGGTAGTACCTACGAGCAGTACTTC.

The CDR3 reads CSVARDTQYF. The DNA for the CDR3 is TGCAGCGTTGCTAGGGATACGCAGTATTTT. V is TRBV29-1 and J is TRBJ2-3; D unclear. Germline-derived CDR1 and CDR2 are SQVTM and ANQGSEA. This CDR3 contains 10 residues. Trimming shortened V by 4 bases and J by 6 bases, and 5 bases separated the two germline ends.

This chain connects TRBV19 to TRBJ2-7; the D gene is possibly TRBD1 (6 bases). Per the germline V gene, CDR1 is LNHDA and CDR2 is SQIVND (reference sequence). The ends were cut back, 5 bases at V and 3 bases at J, with 11 bases in the middle. The CDR3 sequence is 13 residues long. DNA for the CDR3: TGTGCCAGTAGTTCGACAGGTTACTACGAGCAGTACTTC. Protein product: CASSSTGYYEQYF.

V usage is TRBV2 and J usage is TRBJ2-2; a weak D match, TRBD2 (6 bases). Trimming left V 2 bases short and J 7 bases short, with 20 bases between. Germline loops: CDR1 SNHLY, CDR2 FYNNEI. CDR3 length: 17 residues. The DNA for the CDR3 is TGTGCCAGCAGTGAAATGTTAGCGGCTCAGGAGGGCGGGGAGCTGTTTTTT. Amino acid sequence: CASSEMLAAQEGGELFF.

V usage is TRBV7-9 and J usage is TRBJ1-2; D unclear. Germline CDR1 reads SEHNR; CDR2 reads FQNEAQ (reference sequence). The V end was cut by 5 bases, the J end by 4 bases, with 11 bases between. CDR3 length: 13 amino acids. This CDR3 reads CASSPPLSYGYTF. As DNA, the CDR3 is TGTGCCAGCAGCCCACCCCTGAGCTATGGCTACACCTTC.

The J gene is TRBJ2-7, the V gene TRBV7-9, with 9 bases identical to TRBD2. Germline CDR1 is SEHNR and CDR2 is FQNEAQ (reference sequence). CDR3 size: 15 residues. The V and J ends lost 5 bases and 3 bases, in that order; junction bases with no gene match: 8. In nucleotides, the CDR3 is TGTGCCAGCAGCCCCATAGCGGGGGAGAACTACGAGCAGTACTTC. This gives the protein CASSPIAGENYEQYF.

The chain joins TRBV19 to TRBJ1-1; TRBD1 matches at 8 bases. Germline values: CDR1 LNHDA, CDR2 SQIVND (reference sequence). This CDR3 region has 15 residues. Trimming at V came to 7 bases and at J to 2 bases, leaving 9 bases not matched to a gene. The CDR3 is CASKVYQGANTEAFF. CDR3 nucleotides: TGTGCCAGTAAGGTCTACCAGGGGGCAAACACTGAAGCTTTCTTT.

The chain uses TRBV4-3 and TRBJ2-7, with TRBD2 matching 8 bases. Trimming at V came to 2 bases and at J to 5 bases, leaving 8 bases not matched to a gene. The CDR3 loop spans 15 amino acids. CDR1 is LGHNA, CDR2 YSLEER, per germline. The CDR3 region is CASSQFEREPDEQYF. CDR3 nucleotide sequence: TGCGCCAGCAGCCAATTTGAGCGGGAGCCCGACGAGCAGTACTTC.

The chain carries TRBV28 and TRBJ2-5; 12 bases align to TRBD2. J gave up 1 base and V 2 bases, and 5 bases lay outside the gene matches. Germline V gene data show CDR1 as MDHEN and CDR2 as SYDVKM. The CDR3 runs to 17 residues. The CDR3: CASSLASGGALQETQYF. The CDR3 DNA reads as TGTGCCAGCAGTTTAGCTAGCGGGGGGGCCCTCCAAGAGACCCAGTACTTC.

This chain links TRBV18 with TRBJ1-1; the match to TRBD1 covers 7 bases. After removal of 2 bases from V and 1 base from J, the junction contained 13 bases not matched to a gene. The CDR3 covers 18 residues. Germline V CDR1 and CDR2: KGHSH, LQKENI. CDR3 DNA sequence: TGTGCCAGCTCACCAAACAGGGGTACTGTAGAGCCGAACACTGAAGCTTTCTTT. Its translation: CASSPNRGTVEPNTEAFF.

V is TRBV28 and J is TRBJ2-7; 7 nucleotides align to TRBD1. Looked up from germline, CDR1 is MDHEN and CDR2 is SYDVKM. The CDR3 covers 14 residues. J was trimmed by 6 bases and V by 5 bases; bases with no gene match: 10. As DNA, the CDR3 is TGTGCCAGCAGTCTCCATCGGACAGGCCTCGAGCAGTACTTC. As protein: CASSLHRTGLEQYF.

The rearrangement joins TRBV10-3 to TRBJ2-3; a possible D gene is TRBD2 (5 bases). This CDR3 has 15 amino acids. Germline V gene sequence: CDR1 ENHRY, CDR2 SYGVKD. Trimming cost V 2 bases and J 4 bases, with 13 bases left between them. CDR3: CAISEDGKISDTQYF. The CDR3, as DNA: TGTGCCATCAGTGAGGACGGGAAAATCTCAGATACGCAGTATTTT.

The CDR3 sequence: CASSQDWRGEDEKLFF. CDR3 in DNA: TGCGCCAGCAGCCAAGATTGGCGGGGCGAGGATGAAAAACTGTTTTTT. This chain joins TRBV4-3 and TRBJ1-4; D possibly corresponds to TRBD1 (5 bases). The V and J ends lost 0 bases and 6 bases respectively, with 14 bases between them. The CDR3 runs to 16 residues. Germline lookup yields CDR1 LGHNA and CDR2 YSLEER.

J is TRBJ2-1 and V is TRBV4-1, with 11 nucleotides matching TRBD2. Losses at the gene ends were 3 bases for V and 1 base for J; bases not matched to a gene: 2. CDR1 and CDR2 (germline): MGHRA, YSYEKL. The CDR3 totals 16 residues. CDR3 in DNA: TGCGCCAGCAGCCAGGGGACTAGCGGTTCCTACAATGAGCAGTTCTTC. Translating it yields CASSQGTSGSYNEQFF.

The rearrangement uses TRBV13 and TRBJ1-5; a weak D match, TRBD1 (5 bases). CDR1 and CDR2 (germline): PRHDT, FYEKMQ (reference sequence). The CDR3 runs to 12 residues. Trimming left V 4 bases short and J 6 bases short, with 7 bases between. CDR3 protein: CASSSGGQPQHF. The DNA of the CDR3 is TGTGCCAGCAGCTCCGGGGGTCAGCCCCAGCATTTT.

The chain combines TRBV19 with TRBJ2-7; unclear D gene. Germline values: CDR1 LNHDA, CDR2 SQIVND (reference sequence). CDR3 length equals 12 residues. Trimming took 3 bases from V and 5 from J, leaving 8 bases between them. Written as DNA, the CDR3 is TGTGCCAGTAGTATCTCCCCCCACGAGCAGTACTTC. It encodes CASSISPHEQYF.

This chain joins TRBV4-1 and TRBJ2-2; 9 nucleotides align to TRBD2. Germline loops: CDR1 MGHRA, CDR2 YSYEKL. Trimming took 5 bases from V and 6 from J; bases not matched to a gene: 10. CDR3 length: 16 amino acids. The CDR3 region is CASSSYSGSPAGELFF. For the CDR3, the DNA is TGCGCCAGCAGCTCTTATAGCGGGAGTCCCGCCGGGGAGCTGTTTTTT.

The chain employs TRBV28 and TRBJ2-5; a possible D gene is TRBD1 (6 bases). The J call is in doubt because the DNA end fits TRBJ2-7 better. CDR3 length equals 15 residues. Per germline, CDR1 MDHEN and CDR2 SYDVKM. CDR3 residues: CASSGIQGVAYEQYF. In nucleotides, the CDR3 is TGTGCCAGCAGTGGAATACAGGGTGTAGCCTACGAGCAGTACTTC.

This chain connects TRBV7-7 to TRBJ2-1; 9 nucleotides agree with TRBD1. The V gene's germline CDR1 is SSHAT and CDR2 FNYEAQ (reference sequence). The CDR3 contains 17 residues. V lost 5 bases to trimming and J lost 8 bases; unmatched junction nucleotides: 16. The CDR3 DNA reads TGTGCCAGCAGCAGAGCTAAACCGGGACAGGGTGTTCATGAGCAGTTCTTC. It specifies CASSRAKPGQGVHEQFF.